The 17 T cell receptor beta chains in this list originate from one sample, sequenced in a study of early T cells in non-severe SARS-CoV-2 infection. TCRdb used MiXCR to reprocess the 5' RACE reads, holding one entry per CDR3 protein. This sample yields some 120,000 distinct CDR3 sequences, of which about 15% are seen a single time; 21% belongs to the top ten. Sequenced input: whole blood. Receptors were obtained from an adult who was a healthcare worker with PCR-confirmed SARS-CoV-2 infection or an uninfected control (not recorded which).

This clonotype was observed a few times. The J gene is TRBJ1-2, the V gene TRBV12-3 or TRBV12-4; unclear D gene. CDR3 length: 12 amino acids. Trimming cost V 3 bases and J 8 bases, with 10 bases left between them. CDR3 coding DNA: TGTGCCAGCAGTTTCCCCTTGGGCGGCTACACCTTC. Amino acid sequence: CASSFPLGGYTF.

This clonotype was counted between two and nine times. CDR3 nucleotide sequence: TGTGCCAGCAGCTTAGCCGGGACTAGCCTCAATGAGCAGTTCTTC. Amino acids: CASSLAGTSLNEQFF. This sequence joins TRBV7-9 and TRBJ2-1; 9 positions match TRBD2. Germline loops: CDR1 SEHNR, CDR2 FQNEAQ (reference sequence). J gave up 6 bases and V 0 bases, and 3 bases lay outside the gene matches. The CDR3 totals 15 residues.

J is TRBJ1-2 and V is TRBV12-3 or TRBV12-4; D is undetermined. This CDR3 is 12 amino acids long. V shed 3 bases and J shed 6 bases, with 8 bases lying between them. The CDR3 DNA is TGTGCCAGCAGTTTCTTGCGGAATGGCTACACCTTC. It yields the protein CASSFLRNGYTF.

For the CDR3, the DNA is TGCGCCAGCAGCTTAGGCGGGGAGCCTAACACCGGGGAGCTGTTTTTT. It translates to CASSLGGEPNTGELFF. The J gene is TRBJ2-2, the V gene TRBV5-1; D may be TRBD2 (6 bases). From germline, CDR1 is SGHRS and CDR2 YFSETQ. There are 16 residues in the CDR3. V dropped 2 bases and J dropped 2 bases, with 13 bases sitting between them.

This chain uses TRBV20-1 with TRBJ2-3; 8 positions agree with TRBD1. The germline V gene has CDR1 DFQATT and CDR2 SNEGSKA (reference sequence). The CDR3 is made up of 15 amino acids. Trimming at V came to 5 bases and at J to 2 bases, leaving 9 bases not matched to a gene. The CDR3 loop is CSAGLQGGNTDTQYF. CDR3 nucleotides: TGCAGTGCTGGGTTACAGGGGGGAAACACAGATACGCAGTATTTT.

Written as DNA, the CDR3 is TGTGCCAGCAGTCCTGGAGATGGACTAGCTAGGTACGAGCAGTACTTC. Translated: CASSPGDGLARYEQYF. The genes are TRBV6-6 and TRBJ2-7; 8 positions agree with TRBD2. In germline, CDR1 is MNHNY, CDR2 SVGAGI (reference sequence). V shed 5 bases, J shed 4 bases, and the junction held 13 bases outside the gene matches. The CDR3 runs 16 residues.

This clonotype was observed many times. The junction shows a germline mismatch at one end, possibly a read error. This chain connects TRBV20-1 to TRBJ2-3, with 7 nucleotides matching TRBD1. Germline lookup yields CDR1 DFQATT and CDR2 SNEGSKA (reference sequence). CDR3 length: 14 residues. Here the CDR3 DNA reads TGCAGTGCTAGAGTGGAGGACGGGACAGACACGCAGTATTTT. Translated: CSARVEDGTDTQYF.

This chain uses TRBV15 with TRBJ1-1; tentative D call: TRBD1 (6 bases). Trimming removed 3 bases at V and 5 bases at J, with 16 bases between. This CDR3 region has 15 residues. Germline V lookup: CDR1 LNHNV, CDR2 YYDKDF (reference sequence). The CDR3 DNA is TGTGCCACCAGCAGCACCAGGGGCGCGGGGACTGAAGCTTTCTTT. Its protein is CATSSTRGAGTEAFF.

This clonotype was seen a handful of times. The CDR3 region is CASSLARTPPWGYTF. CDR3 nucleotide sequence: TGTGCCAGCAGCTTAGCGCGAACACCCCCCTGGGGCTACACCTTC. This chain links TRBV7-6 with TRBJ1-2; no firm D call. From germline, CDR1 is SGHVS and CDR2 FNYEAQ. V was trimmed by 0 bases and J by 8 bases, leaving 16 bases between them. The CDR3 consists of 15 residues. The entire variable domain, with the rest obtained from reference TRBV7-6 and TRBJ1-2, is as follows: GAGVSQSPRYKVTKRGQDVALRCDPISGHVSLYWYRQALGQGPEFLTYFNYEAQQDKSGLPNDRFSAERPEGSISTLTIQRTEQRDSAMYRCASSLARTPPWGYTFGSGTRLTVV.

This chain links TRBV9 with TRBJ2-1; the D call may be TRBD1 or TRBD2 (6 bases each). Looked up from germline, CDR1 is SGDLS and CDR2 is YYNGEE. V was cut by 10 bases and J by 4 bases, with 18 bases left in between. This CDR3 contains 14 residues. The CDR3 reads CASGAQLDYNEQFF. The CDR3, as DNA: TGTGCCTCGGGGGCCCAGCTTGATTACAATGAGCAGTTCTTC.

This rearrangement joins TRBV28 to TRBJ2-3; TRBD1 matches at 9 bases. Germline V gene data show CDR1 as MDHEN and CDR2 as SYDVKM. This CDR3 contains 16 residues. Germline trimming cut 5 bases from V and 11 bases from J; bases unmatched to any gene: 17. Here the CDR3 reads CASSPGGTGSSSGQYF. The DNA of the CDR3 is TGTGCCAGCAGTCCCGGAGGGACAGGGTCCTCCAGTGGGCAGTATTTT.

Only a few counts were recorded for this clonotype. In DNA form, the CDR3 reads TGTGCCAGTAACTCCGGTTCTGAGCAGTTCTTC. Its protein product is CASNSGSEQFF. The chain carries TRBV19 and TRBJ2-1; D remains unclear. Germline CDR1 reads LNHDA; CDR2 reads SQIVND (reference sequence). Trimming cost V 7 bases and J 9 bases, with 10 bases left between them. The CDR3 loop spans 11 amino acids.

The rearrangement joins TRBV5-1 to TRBJ1-3; a weak D match, TRBD1 (6 bases). V was shortened by 4 bases and J by 0 bases, with 11 bases between the two germline ends. Germline CDR1 reads SGHRS; CDR2 reads YFSETQ. The CDR3 is 15 amino acids. In DNA, the CDR3 is TGCGCCAGCAGCCCCGGACAGACCTCTGGAAACACCATATATTTT. This codes for CASSPGQTSGNTIYF. The full variable domain, completed using reference TRBV5-1 and TRBJ1-3, is KAGVTQTPRYLIKTRGQQVTLSCSPISGHRSVSWYQQTPGQGLQFLFEYFSETQRNKGNFPGRFSGRQFSNSRSEMNVSTLELGDSALYLCASSPGQTSGNTIYFGEGSWLTVV.

This clonotype occurred many times. This chain links TRBV7-8 with TRBJ1-2; a weak D match, TRBD1 (6 bases). The CDR3 is made up of 15 amino acids. Germline V gives CDR1 SGHVS, CDR2 FQNEAQ. V was shortened by 5 bases and J by 6 bases, with 19 bases between the two germline ends. The CDR3: CASSPRRDMTNGYTF. CDR3 coding DNA: TGTGCCAGCAGCCCTAGGCGGGACATGACCAATGGCTACACCTTC.

J is TRBJ2-3 and V is TRBV19; D not resolved. This CDR3 is built from 15 residues. Trimming stripped 9 bases from V and 0 bases from J, with 16 bases between. Looked up from germline, CDR1 is LNHDA and CDR2 is SQIVND (reference sequence). The CDR3 sequence is CASTLNKASTDTQYF. The CDR3 DNA is TGTGCCAGCACCCTTAATAAAGCTAGCACAGATACGCAGTATTTT.

This clonotype was counted only a few times. The chain uses TRBV12-3 or TRBV12-4 and TRBJ1-5; D is unresolved. The CDR3 sequence is 14 residues long. Trimming removed 3 bases at V and 2 bases at J, with 8 bases between. DNA of the CDR3: TGTGCCAGCAGTTTGAATTTTGGCAATCAGCCCCAGCATTTT. Translation gives CASSLNFGNQPQHF.

The V call is TRBV20-1, the J call TRBJ2-5; 8 positions agree with TRBD1. Germline V gene lookup returns CDR1 DFQATT and CDR2 SNEGSKA (reference sequence). Trimming removed 4 bases from V and 4 bases from J; junction bases left unmatched: 8. The CDR3 has 14 residues. The CDR3 protein is CSAMRGQARETQYF. The CDR3 DNA follows: TGCAGTGCTATGAGGGGACAGGCCAGAGAGACCCAGTACTTC.